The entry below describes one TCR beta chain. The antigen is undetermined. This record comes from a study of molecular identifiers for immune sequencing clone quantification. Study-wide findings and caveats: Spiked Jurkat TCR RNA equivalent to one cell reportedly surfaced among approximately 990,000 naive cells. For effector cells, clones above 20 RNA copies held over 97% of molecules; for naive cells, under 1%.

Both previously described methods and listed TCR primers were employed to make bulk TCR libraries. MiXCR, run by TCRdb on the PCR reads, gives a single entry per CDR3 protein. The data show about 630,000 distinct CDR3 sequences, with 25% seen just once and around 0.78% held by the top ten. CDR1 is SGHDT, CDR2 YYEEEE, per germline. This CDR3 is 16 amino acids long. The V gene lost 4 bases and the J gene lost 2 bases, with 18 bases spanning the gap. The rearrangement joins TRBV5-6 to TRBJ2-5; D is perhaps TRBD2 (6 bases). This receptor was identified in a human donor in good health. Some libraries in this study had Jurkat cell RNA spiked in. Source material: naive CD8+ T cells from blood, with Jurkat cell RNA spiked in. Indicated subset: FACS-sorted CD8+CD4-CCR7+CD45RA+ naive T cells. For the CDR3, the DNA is TGTGCCAGCAGCCCGGCGCGGGGTAGTTGGCAAGAGACCCAGTACTTC. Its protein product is CASSPARGSWQETQYF. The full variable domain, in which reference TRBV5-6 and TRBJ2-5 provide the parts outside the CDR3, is DAGVTQSPTHLIKTRGQQVTLRCSPKSGHDTVSWYQQALGQGPQFIFQYYEEEERQRGNFPDRFSGHQFPNYSSELNVNALLLGDSALYLCASSPARGSWQETQYFGPGTRLLVL.